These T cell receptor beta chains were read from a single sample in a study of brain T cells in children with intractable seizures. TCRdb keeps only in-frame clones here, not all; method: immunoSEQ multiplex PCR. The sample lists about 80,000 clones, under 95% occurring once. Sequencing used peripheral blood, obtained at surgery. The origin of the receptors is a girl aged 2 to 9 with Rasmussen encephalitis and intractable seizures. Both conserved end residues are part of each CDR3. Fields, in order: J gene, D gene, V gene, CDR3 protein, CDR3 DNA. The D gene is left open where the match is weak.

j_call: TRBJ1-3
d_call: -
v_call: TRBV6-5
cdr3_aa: CASSLPGASGNTIYF
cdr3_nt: TGTGCCAGCAGCCTACCAGGGGCGTCCGGAAACACCATATATTTT

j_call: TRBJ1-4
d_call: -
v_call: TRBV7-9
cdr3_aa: CASSSAVRNEKLFF
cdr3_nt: TGTGCCAGCAGCTCGGCGGTCCGTAATGAAAAACTGTTTTTT

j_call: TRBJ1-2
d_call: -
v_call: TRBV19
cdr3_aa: CASSTYYGYTF
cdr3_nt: TGTGCCAGTAGTACTTACTATGGCTACACCTTC

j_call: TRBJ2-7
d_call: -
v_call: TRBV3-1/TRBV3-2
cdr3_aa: CASSQGLQGTRREQYF
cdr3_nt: TGTGCCAGCAGCCAAGGGCTCCAGGGCACGAGGAGGGAGCAGTACTTC

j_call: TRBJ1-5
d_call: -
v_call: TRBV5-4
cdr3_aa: CASSLVGDRSNQPQHF
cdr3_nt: TGTGCCAGCAGCTTGGTAGGGGATAGAAGCAATCAGCCCCAGCATTTT

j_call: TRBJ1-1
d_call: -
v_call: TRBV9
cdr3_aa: CASSGPGRGDTEAFF
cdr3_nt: TGTGCCAGCAGCGGACCCGGACGAGGGGACACTGAAGCTTTCTTT

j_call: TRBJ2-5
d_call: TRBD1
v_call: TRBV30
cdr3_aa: CACWTGGQETQYF
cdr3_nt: TGTGCCTGTTGGACAGGGGGACAAGAGACCCAGTACTTC

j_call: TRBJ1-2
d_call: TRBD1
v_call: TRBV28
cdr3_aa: CASRVDRASGYTF
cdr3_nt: TGTGCCAGCAGGGTCGACAGGGCGTCTGGCTACACCTTC

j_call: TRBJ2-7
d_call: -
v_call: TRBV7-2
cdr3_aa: CASSPPAPGEQYF
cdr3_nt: TGTGCCAGCAGCCCGCCCGCGCCGGGGGAGCAGTACTTC

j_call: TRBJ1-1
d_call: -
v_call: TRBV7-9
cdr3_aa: CASSFGIMNTEAFF
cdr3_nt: TGTGCCAGCAGCTTCGGGATCATGAACACTGAAGCTTTCTTT

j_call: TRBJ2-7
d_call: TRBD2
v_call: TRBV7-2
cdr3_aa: CASSLLAGVSSYEQYF
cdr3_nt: TGTGCCAGCAGCCTACTAGCGGGGGTTTCGTCCTACGAGCAGTACTTC

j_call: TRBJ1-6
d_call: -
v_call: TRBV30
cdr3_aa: CAWRNSTRLSYNSPLHF
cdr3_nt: TGTGCCTGGAGAAACAGTACTAGACTCTCCTATAATTCACCCCTCCACTTT

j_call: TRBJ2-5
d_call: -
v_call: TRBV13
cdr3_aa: CASSSPEQETQYF
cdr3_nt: TGTGCCAGCAGCTCTCCAGAACAAGAGACCCAGTACTTC

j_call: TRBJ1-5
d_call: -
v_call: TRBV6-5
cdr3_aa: CATASGRSIPPQHF
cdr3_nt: TGTGCCACCGCGTCAGGACGTTCGATCCCGCCCCAGCATTTT

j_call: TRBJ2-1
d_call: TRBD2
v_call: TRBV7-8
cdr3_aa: CASSLARILAGVTEQFF
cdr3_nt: TGTGCCAGCAGCTTAGCGAGGATCCTAGCGGGAGTGACTGAGCAGTTCTTC